One and the same sample provided the 28 T cell receptor beta chains below, sequenced in a study of blood T cells in healthy people across ages. The authors ran a second PCR of 7 to 11 cycles using a sample-barcoded 5' primer and a J-beta primer mix. Each CDR3 protein is one row after TCRdb ran MiXCR on the 5' RACE reads. The sample includes 800,000 to 950,000 distinct CDR3 sequences, 25% to 35% of them seen just once. This sample also belongs to another study, concerning T cells of mothers and their children.

The sequenced material came from blood. Receptor source: a woman aged 40 to 50 in good health.

V gene TRBV20-1 combines with J gene TRBJ1-2; D call uncertain. Between the trimmed V and J ends, which lost 5 bases and 2 bases, there was a span of 9 bases. This CDR3 contains 12 residues. Germline V CDR1 and CDR2: DFQATT, SNEGSKA (reference sequence). The CDR3 loop is CSAGMANYGYTF. As DNA, the CDR3 is TGCAGTGCTGGGATGGCCAACTATGGCTACACCTTC.

The J gene is TRBJ2-1, the V gene TRBV20-1, with D hard to call. This CDR3 contains 18 residues. Germline values: CDR1 DFQATT, CDR2 SNEGSKA (reference sequence). V was trimmed by 0 bases and J by 0 bases, leaving 18 bases between them. CDR3 DNA sequence: TGCAGTGCTAGAGATCCGAGTGGGATAGAGGCCTCCTACAATGAGCAGTTCTTC. Translating it yields CSARDPSGIEASYNEQFF.

The table lists this clonotype with a few counts. This chain uses TRBV29-1 with TRBJ2-3, with D tentatively TRBD1 (5 bases). CDR3 length equals 15 residues. With 0 bases removed from V and 6 bases from J, the gap between germline ends came to 16 bases. Germline values: CDR1 SQVTM, CDR2 ANQGSEA. CDR3 bases: TGCAGCGTTGAAGATGGGGCGGTGACGGTTGATACGCAGTATTTT. It is translated as CSVEDGAVTVDTQYF.

This clonotype has a handful of counts. The chain recombines TRBV4-1 with TRBJ2-5; D possibly matches TRBD1 or TRBD2 (6 bases each). The germline V and J ends were trimmed by 0 bases and 5 bases, with 10 bases remaining between them. CDR3 length equals 14 residues. Germline V gene lookup returns CDR1 MGHRA and CDR2 YSYEKL. CDR3 loop: CASSQEEGEETQYF. The DNA for the CDR3 is TGCGCCAGCAGCCAAGAGGAGGGGGAGGAGACCCAGTACTTC.

There are a few counts of this clonotype. The V and J genes are TRBV5-1 and TRBJ2-3; 9 positions match TRBD1. The CDR3 loop spans 18 amino acids. V was pared by 0 bases and J by 2 bases, with 10 bases of the junction left unmatched. Germline loops: CDR1 SGHRS, CDR2 YFSETQ. The CDR3 DNA reads TGCGCCAGCAGCTTGGCTCAAACGGACAGGGGCCCCACAGATACGCAGTATTTT. It codes for CASSLAQTDRGPTDTQYF.

The chain recombines TRBV12-3 or TRBV12-4 with TRBJ1-4; D unresolved. The CDR3 totals 13 residues. Trimming removed 3 bases at V and 13 bases at J, with 15 bases between. CDR3 amino acids: CASSFLGSGSLFF. Written as DNA, the CDR3 is TGTGCCAGCAGTTTTTTGGGAAGCGGGTCACTGTTTTTT.

The gene calls are TRBV7-9 and TRBJ1-1; weak D call: TRBD1 (5 bases). Trimming left V 1 base short and J 12 bases short, with 12 bases between. Germline V gene lookup returns CDR1 SEHNR and CDR2 FQNEAQ (reference sequence). The CDR3 sequence is 12 residues long. CDR3 DNA: TGTGCCAGCAGCTTAGTTCCAGGGCATACTTTCTTT. Translated: CASSLVPGHTFF.

This clonotype was recorded many times. The chain has TRBV9 and TRBJ2-5; D gene unclear. V was cut by 4 bases and J by 4 bases, with 14 bases left in between. Germline-derived CDR1 and CDR2 are SGDLS and YYNGEE. CDR3 length equals 14 residues. The CDR3 DNA reads TGTGCCAGCAGCTCCTTTTCAGCAGGAGAGACCCAGTACTTC. Translated: CASSSFSAGETQYF.

The V gene is TRBV7-9, the J gene TRBJ1-3; no definite D call. There are 15 residues in the CDR3. V lost 5 bases and J 0 bases, leaving 11 bases between the germline ends. Germline V gene data show CDR1 as SEHNR and CDR2 as FQNEAQ (reference sequence). The DNA of the CDR3 is TGTGCCAGCAGCCCCGACATGTACTCTGGAAACACCATATATTTT. It codes for CASSPDMYSGNTIYF.

In this sample, this clonotype turned up a few times. The V gene is TRBV28, the J gene TRBJ2-6; tentatively, D is TRBD2 (6 bases). Per the germline V gene, CDR1 is MDHEN and CDR2 is SYDVKM. The CDR3 totals 16 residues. Trimming stripped 3 bases from V and 2 bases from J, with 11 bases between. In nucleotides, the CDR3 is TGTGCCAGCAGTTTTTGGGGGGTCGCTGGGGCCAACGTCCTGACTTTC. Protein: CASSFWGVAGANVLTF.

This clonotype occurred a few times. The chain employs TRBV5-1 and TRBJ1-2; no reliable D call. The CDR3 runs to 16 residues. Trimming shortened V by 2 bases and J by 3 bases, and 17 bases separated the two germline ends. Germline-derived CDR1 and CDR2 are SGHRS and YFSETQ. DNA for the CDR3: TGCGCCAGCAGCTTTAGTGAACAGAGGGTCTACTATGGCTACACCTTC. This encodes CASSFSEQRVYYGYTF.

A note on this clonotype: A read error is possible here, since a much larger clone lies one base away. The chain uses TRBV6-5 and TRBJ1-4, with D hard to call. Germline V gene lookup returns CDR1 MNHEY and CDR2 SVGAGI. CDR3 length: 15 amino acids. The CDR3 coding sequence is TGTGTCAGCAGTTACGATGGCAGGACTAATGAAAAACTGTTTTTT. Translating it yields CVSSYDGRTNEKLFF.

The chain couples TRBV9 to TRBJ2-4; 9 bases are shared with TRBD1. After removal of 5 bases from V and 3 bases from J, the junction contained 6 bases not matched to a gene. From germline, CDR1 is SGDLS and CDR2 YYNGEE. The CDR3 is 15 amino acids. The CDR3 DNA follows: TGTGCCAGCAGTGAGGGACAGGGCGTCAAAAACATTCAGTACTTC. Translating it yields CASSEGQGVKNIQYF.

This chain uses TRBV7-2 with TRBJ2-2, with 9 bases identical to TRBD1. The J segment lost 3 bases and the V segment lost 5 bases, leaving 10 bases of the junction unmatched. Germline values: CDR1 SGHTA, CDR2 FQGNSA. The CDR3 is made up of 17 amino acids. CDR3 nucleotides: TGTGCCAGCAGCCCCGTCCCGGGACAGGGAGACACCGGGGAGCTGTTTTTT. Its translation is CASSPVPGQGDTGELFF.

The rearrangement uses TRBV20-1 and TRBJ2-2; no reliable D call. The germline V gene encodes CDR1 DFQATT and CDR2 SNEGSKA (reference sequence). The CDR3 covers 16 residues. V gave up 4 bases and J gave up 1 base, with 16 bases separating them. CDR3 loop: CSATTAKHRNTGELFF. In DNA, the CDR3 is TGCAGTGCTACCACCGCGAAACACAGGAACACCGGGGAGCTGTTTTTT.

This chain links TRBV7-2 with TRBJ2-3; 8 bases match TRBD1. Germline V gives CDR1 SGHTA, CDR2 FQGNSA. The CDR3 runs to 15 residues. V was clipped by 6 bases and J by 7 bases; unmatched bases: 12. DNA of the CDR3: TGTGCCAGCAGGCAGGGGGCCCGATCTCCAAATACGCAGTATTTT. Translation gives CASRQGARSPNTQYF.

This clonotype turned up a few times. The rearrangement joins TRBV7-2 to TRBJ2-7; D perhaps matches TRBD1 (5 bases). CDR3 length: 17 residues. V was pared by 2 bases and J by 3 bases, with 20 bases between. Germline assignment: CDR1 SGHTA and CDR2 FQGNSA. The CDR3 DNA is TGTGCCAGCAGCTTAAATCTATACGGACAAGCCGGCTACGAGCAGTACTTC. It yields the protein CASSLNLYGQAGYEQYF.

This clonotype appeared a few times. The chain recombines TRBV6-5 with TRBJ2-7; D possibly corresponds to TRBD1 (5 bases). The V gene lost 8 bases and the J gene lost 3 bases, with 17 bases spanning the gap. The CDR3 contains 14 residues. Germline V gene data show CDR1 as MNHEY and CDR2 as SVGAGI. The CDR3 DNA follows: TGTGCCAGCTCAGTACAGTTAGGGGACTACGAGCAGTACTTC. It translates to CASSVQLGDYEQYF.

The table lists this clonotype with a count of one. This could be a read error, since a much larger clone is one nucleotide away. The rearrangement uses TRBV24-1 and TRBJ2-3; 12 nucleotides agree with TRBD1. This CDR3 contains 18 residues. Germline assignment: CDR1 KGHDR and CDR2 SFDVKD. The CDR3 DNA sequence: TGTGCCACCAGTGGTCCTCCGGGACAGGGGGCTAAAGCAGATACGCGGTATTTT. Translated, it gives CATSGPPGQGAKADTRYF.

About this clonotype itself: One end of the junction fails to match germline, which may point to a read error. This sequence joins TRBV7-8 and TRBJ1-5; 8 bases match TRBD1. The CDR3 has 15 residues. Germline-derived CDR1 and CDR2 are SGHVS and FQNEAQ. The CDR3: CTSSSGQVDNQPQHF. DNA for the CDR3: TGTACCAGCAGCTCGGGACAGGTAGACAATCAGCCCCAGCATTTT.

The sample holds a few counts of this clonotype. The CDR3 is CASSTGTGERAFF. For the CDR3, the DNA is TGCGCCAGCAGTACCGGGACAGGAGAGAGAGCTTTCTTT. The chain combines TRBV10-2 with TRBJ1-1, with TRBD1 identical over 8 bases. The CDR3 contains 13 residues. The J segment lost 10 bases and the V segment lost 5 bases, leaving 9 bases of the junction unmatched. CDR1 and CDR2 (germline): WSHSY, SAAADI.

This clonotype was observed a few times. Being one base from a much bigger clone, this may be a read error. The chain has TRBV11-3 and TRBJ2-5; possible D gene TRBD1, 6 bases. This CDR3 contains 15 residues. Germline CDR1 SGHNT, CDR2 YENEEA. V lost 3 bases, J lost 11 bases, and 22 bases lay in between. CDR3 DNA: TGTGCCAGCAGCTTCCGACAGGCGTCCTTGAGTGAGCAGTACTTC. This codes for CASSFRQASLSEQYF.

This rearrangement joins TRBV12-3 or TRBV12-4 to TRBJ2-2, with D hard to call. The CDR3 has 16 residues. V was trimmed by 7 bases and J by 0 bases, leaving 15 bases between them. This chain's CDR3 is CASNRLAFANTGELFF. CDR3 bases: TGTGCCAGCAACCGCCTTGCTTTCGCGAACACCGGGGAGCTGTTTTTT.

In its sample, this clonotype was seen once. This chain links TRBV27 with TRBJ2-3, with D possibly being TRBD1 (6 bases). V lost 5 bases and J 3 bases, leaving 12 bases between the germline ends. CDR1 MNHEY and CDR2 SMNVEV come from the germline V gene (reference sequence). The CDR3 spans 14 residues. The DNA of the CDR3 is TGTGCCAGCAGTCCGTGGACAGATACAGATACGCAGTATTTT. This sequence encodes CASSPWTDTDTQYF.

This clonotype was counted only a few times. The J gene is TRBJ1-6, the V gene TRBV9; D might be TRBD1 (6 bases). The length of the CDR3 is 14 residues. Germline CDR1 is SGDLS and CDR2 is YYNGEE. V lost 4 bases and J lost 9, with 14 bases in between. Here the CDR3 DNA reads TGTGCCAGCAGCCCGCAGGGGATAGGTTCACCCCTCCACTTT. This translates into CASSPQGIGSPLHF. Full variable domain (remainder filled in from reference TRBV9 and TRBJ1-6): DSGVTQTPKHLITATGQRVTLRCSPRSGDLSVYWYQQSLDQGLQFLIQYYNGEERAKGNILERFSAQQFPDLHSELNLSSLELGDSALYFCASSPQGIGSPLHFGNGTRLTVT.

This clonotype came up many times. This chain connects TRBV4-3 to TRBJ2-3, with D possibly matching TRBD1 (5 bases). Germline assignment: CDR1 LGHNA and CDR2 YSLEER. V was clipped by 1 base and J by 2 bases, with 7 bases between them. This CDR3 has 14 residues. In nucleotides, the CDR3 is TGCGCCAGCAGCCAAGGGACATACACAGATACGCAGTATTTT. Translating gives CASSQGTYTDTQYF.

The chain is built from TRBV12-3 or TRBV12-4 and TRBJ1-2; tentative D call: TRBD1 (5 bases). V was clipped by 5 bases and J by 8 bases, with 18 bases between them. The CDR3 loop spans 14 amino acids. The CDR3: CASSGPGALWGYTF. DNA for the CDR3: TGTGCCAGCAGTGGGCCCGGGGCCTTGTGGGGCTACACCTTC.

Worth noting for this clonotype: A junction boundary mismatches the germline segment, possibly from a read error. The chain uses TRBV12-3 or TRBV12-4 and TRBJ2-6, with D possibly being TRBD1 (6 bases). The CDR3 is 13 amino acids. Written as DNA, the CDR3 is TGTGCCAGCAGGCAGGACAGCTCAAACGTCCGGACTTTC. Amino acid sequence: CASRQDSSNVRTF.